This T cell receptor beta chain was captured in a study of blood T cell repertoires in COVID-19. Overall study context: Samples taken during acute and convalescent COVID-19 were collected in the United States, Italy and Spain. T cells, B-cell-depleted T cells, or PBMCs provided the cDNA or gDNA that served as material.

Original data processing: Reference gene primer amplification yielded estimated nucleated cell counts. Assay used: immunoSEQ multiplex PCR; TCRdb lists only in-frame clones, some missing. V and J calls plus clone size are reproduced from that table; the DNA served to infer D and trimming. This sample carries fewer than 300,000 clones, around 89% of them seen once, and the ten largest clones take 0.75% to 0.9%. Germline V gene lookup returns CDR1 SGHDT and CDR2 YYEEEE. The CDR3 has 13 amino acids. Trimming cost V 4 bases and J 4 bases, with 11 bases left between them. In its sample, this clone was seen a few times.

The chain combines TRBV5-6 with TRBJ1-2; weak D call: TRBD1 (5 bases). Sequenced: peripheral blood. The source of this sequence is a man aged 25 to 40 with acute or convalescent COVID-19. CDR3 sequence: CASSETVIYGYTF. The CDR3 DNA is TGTGCCAGCAGCGAGACAGTGATCTATGGCTACACCTTC.